This record looks at one T cell receptor (beta chain) sequence and its context. The data derive from a study of blood T cell repertoires in COVID-19. Those enrolled, adults aged roughly 18 to 90 years, came from 20 to 25 US areas. Participants reported their clinical history, and cohort assignment relied on those reports. The length of the CDR3 is 15 residues. Germline CDR1 and CDR2: SGHAT and FQNNGV. V was cut by 2 bases and J by 2 bases, with 10 bases left in between. As originally analysed: Scientists estimated how many nucleated cells there were by amplifying reference gene primers. Measured with immunoSEQ multiplex PCR; TCRdb has only the in-frame clones, and not every one. V, J and clone size reflect that table, while D and trimming were determined from the DNA. The sample holds 150,000 to 200,000 clones; roughly 85% are singletons and the top ten take 15% to 20%.

This chain joins TRBV11-2 and TRBJ2-1; D may be TRBD2 (5 bases). The specimen sequenced was PBMCs or T cells enriched from blood (not recorded which). The sequence was obtained from a woman in her 70s in a cohort exposed to, infected with or recovered from COVID-19 (not recorded which). The CDR3 DNA is TGTGCCAGCAGCTTAAGCGGACTTCCCTACAATGAGCAGTTCTTC. Encoded protein: CASSLSGLPYNEQFF.